This TCR beta chain is from a study of blood T cell repertoires in COVID-19. Germline CDR1 is LGHNA and CDR2 is YNFKEQ. After removal of 0 bases from V and 6 bases from J, the junction contained 5 bases not matched to a gene. The CDR3 has 16 amino acids. Produced via immunoSEQ multiplex PCR; TCRdb's table is partial and in-frame only. This table has 220,000 or so clones, roughly 89% appearing once. Sequenced material: peripheral blood. This sequence originates from a man aged 55 to 70 who had recovered from COVID-19. The chain is built from TRBV4-2 and TRBJ2-2, with TRBD1 matching over 9 bases. The CDR3 reads CASSQEETGGSGELFF. CDR3 sequence (DNA): TGTGCCAGCAGCCAAGAGGAGACAGGGGGTTCCGGGGAGCTGTTTTTT.